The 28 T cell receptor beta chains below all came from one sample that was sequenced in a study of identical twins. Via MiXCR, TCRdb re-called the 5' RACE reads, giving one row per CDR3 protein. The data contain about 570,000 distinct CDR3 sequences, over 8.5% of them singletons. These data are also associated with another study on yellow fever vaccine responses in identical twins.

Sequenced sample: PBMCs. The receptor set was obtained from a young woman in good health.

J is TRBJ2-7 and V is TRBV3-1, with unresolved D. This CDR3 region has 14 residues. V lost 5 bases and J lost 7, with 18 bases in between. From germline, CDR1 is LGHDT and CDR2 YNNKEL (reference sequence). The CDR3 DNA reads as TGTGCCAGCAGCAAATACACCAGTGTATGGGAGCAGTACTTC. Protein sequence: CASSKYTSVWEQYF.

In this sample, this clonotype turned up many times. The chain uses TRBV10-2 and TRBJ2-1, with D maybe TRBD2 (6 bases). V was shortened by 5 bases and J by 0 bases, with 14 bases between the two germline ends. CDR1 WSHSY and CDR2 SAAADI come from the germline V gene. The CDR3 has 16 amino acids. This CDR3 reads CASSPGASGSYNEQFF. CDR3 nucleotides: TGCGCCAGCAGTCCGGGAGCGTCGGGCTCCTACAATGAGCAGTTCTTC.

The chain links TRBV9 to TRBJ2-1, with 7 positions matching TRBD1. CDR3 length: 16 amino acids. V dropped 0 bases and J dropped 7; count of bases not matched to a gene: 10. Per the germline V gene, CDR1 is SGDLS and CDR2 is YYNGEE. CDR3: CASSVASTGKWNEQFF. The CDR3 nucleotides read TGTGCCAGCAGCGTAGCCTCGACAGGGAAGTGGAATGAGCAGTTCTTC.

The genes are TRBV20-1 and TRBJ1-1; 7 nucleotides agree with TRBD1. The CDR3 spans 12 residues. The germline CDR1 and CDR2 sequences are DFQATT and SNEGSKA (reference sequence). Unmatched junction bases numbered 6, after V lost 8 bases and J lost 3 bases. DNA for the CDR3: TGCAGTCACTACAGGGGAGACACTGAAGCTTTCTTT. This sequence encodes CSHYRGDTEAFF.

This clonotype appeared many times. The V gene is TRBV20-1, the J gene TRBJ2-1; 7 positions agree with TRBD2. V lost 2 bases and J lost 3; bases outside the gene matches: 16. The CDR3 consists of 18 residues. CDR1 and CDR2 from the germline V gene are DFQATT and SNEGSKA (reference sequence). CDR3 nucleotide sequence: TGCAGTGCTAGAAACCTCCTGAGCAGCGGGATAGGCTACAATGAGCAGTTCTTC. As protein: CSARNLLSSGIGYNEQFF.

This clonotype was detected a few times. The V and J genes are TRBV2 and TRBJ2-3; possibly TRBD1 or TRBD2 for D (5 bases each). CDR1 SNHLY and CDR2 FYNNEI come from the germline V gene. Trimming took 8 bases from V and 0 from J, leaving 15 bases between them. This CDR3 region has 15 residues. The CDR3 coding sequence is TGTGCCAGCTGGGACCAGATTTCTAGCACAGATACGCAGTATTTT. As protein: CASWDQISSTDTQYF.

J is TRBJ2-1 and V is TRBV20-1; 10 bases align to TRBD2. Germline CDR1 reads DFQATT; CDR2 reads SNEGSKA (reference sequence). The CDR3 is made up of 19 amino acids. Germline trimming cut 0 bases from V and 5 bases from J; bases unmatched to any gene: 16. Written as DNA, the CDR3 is TGCAGTGCTAGAGATCTACCAGGGGCTAGCGGGAGCCGCCACAATGAGCAGTTCTTC. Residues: CSARDLPGASGSRHNEQFF.

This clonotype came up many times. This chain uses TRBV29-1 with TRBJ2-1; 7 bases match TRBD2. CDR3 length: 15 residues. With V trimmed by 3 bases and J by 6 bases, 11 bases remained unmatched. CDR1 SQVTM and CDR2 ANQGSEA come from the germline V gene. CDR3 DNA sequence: TGCAGCGTTGATTTGGGCGGGGGATTAGGCAATGAGCAGTTCTTC. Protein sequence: CSVDLGGGLGNEQFF.

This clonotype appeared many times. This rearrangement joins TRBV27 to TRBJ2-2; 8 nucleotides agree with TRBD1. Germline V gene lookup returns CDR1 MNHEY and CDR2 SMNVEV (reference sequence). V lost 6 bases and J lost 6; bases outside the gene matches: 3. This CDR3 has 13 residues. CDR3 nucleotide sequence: TGTGCCAGCAGGTCACAGGGGGCCGGGGAGCTGTTTTTT. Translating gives CASRSQGAGELFF.

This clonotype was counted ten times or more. CDR3 amino acids: CASSSDDKSYGYTF. CDR3 sequence (DNA): TGTGCCAGCAGTTCAGACGACAAGAGCTATGGCTACACCTTC. This chain links TRBV12-3 or TRBV12-4 with TRBJ1-2; the D is unclear. The CDR3 extends over 14 amino acids. Trimming cost V 4 bases and J 4 bases, with 13 bases left between them.

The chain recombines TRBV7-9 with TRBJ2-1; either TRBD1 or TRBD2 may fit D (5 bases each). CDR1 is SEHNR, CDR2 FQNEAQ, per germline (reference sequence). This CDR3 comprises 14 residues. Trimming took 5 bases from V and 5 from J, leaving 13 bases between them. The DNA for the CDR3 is TGTGCCAGCAGCCCCCCGGGGCACCACAATGAGCAGTTCTTC. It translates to CASSPPGHHNEQFF.

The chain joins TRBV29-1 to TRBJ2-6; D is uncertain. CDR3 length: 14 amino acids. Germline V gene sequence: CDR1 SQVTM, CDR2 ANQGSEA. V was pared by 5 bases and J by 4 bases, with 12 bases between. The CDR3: CSVSLGEGANVLTF. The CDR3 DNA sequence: TGCAGCGTTTCACTGGGCGAGGGGGCCAACGTCCTGACTTTC.

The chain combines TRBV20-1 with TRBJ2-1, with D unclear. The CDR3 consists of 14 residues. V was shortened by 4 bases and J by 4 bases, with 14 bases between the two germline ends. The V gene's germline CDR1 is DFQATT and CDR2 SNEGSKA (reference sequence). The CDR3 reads CSAIPDRQYNEQFF. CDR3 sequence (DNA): TGCAGTGCTATACCCGATAGGCAATACAATGAGCAGTTCTTC.

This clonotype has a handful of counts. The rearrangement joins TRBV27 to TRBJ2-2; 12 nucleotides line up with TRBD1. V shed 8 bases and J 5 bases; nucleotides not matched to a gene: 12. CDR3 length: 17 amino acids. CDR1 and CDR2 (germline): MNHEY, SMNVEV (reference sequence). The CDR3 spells CASSRGRDRGRTGELFF. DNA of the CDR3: TGTGCCAGCTCCCGGGGTCGGGACAGGGGGCGGACCGGGGAGCTGTTTTTT.

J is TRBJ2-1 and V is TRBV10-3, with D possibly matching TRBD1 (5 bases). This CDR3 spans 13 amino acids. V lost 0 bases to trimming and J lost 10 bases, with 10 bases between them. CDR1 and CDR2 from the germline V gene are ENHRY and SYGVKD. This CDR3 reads CAISESGKGEQFF. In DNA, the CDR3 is TGTGCCATCAGTGAGTCCGGCAAGGGGGAGCAGTTCTTC.

This chain's CDR3 is CSASGDFPQETQYF. The CDR3 DNA reads TGCAGTGCTAGTGGGGACTTCCCCCAAGAGACCCAGTACTTC. The chain uses TRBV20-1 and TRBJ2-5, with D maybe TRBD2 (6 bases). CDR3 length equals 14 residues. Germline V gives CDR1 DFQATT, CDR2 SNEGSKA (reference sequence). The ends were cut back, 3 bases at V and 1 base at J, with 12 bases in the middle.

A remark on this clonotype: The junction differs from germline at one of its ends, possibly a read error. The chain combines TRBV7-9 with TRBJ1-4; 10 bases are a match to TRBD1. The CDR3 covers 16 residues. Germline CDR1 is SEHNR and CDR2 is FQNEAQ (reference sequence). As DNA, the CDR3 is TGTGCCAGTAGCTCCTCCCCCCGGGACAGGGGTGAAAAACTGTTTTTT. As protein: CASSSSPRDRGEKLFF.

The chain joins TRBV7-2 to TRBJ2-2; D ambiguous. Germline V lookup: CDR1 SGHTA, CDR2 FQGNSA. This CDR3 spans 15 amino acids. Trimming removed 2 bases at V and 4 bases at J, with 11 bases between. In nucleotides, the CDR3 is TGTGCCAGCAGCTTAAGGGTTCTAGTCACCGGGGAGCTGTTTTTT. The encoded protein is CASSLRVLVTGELFF.

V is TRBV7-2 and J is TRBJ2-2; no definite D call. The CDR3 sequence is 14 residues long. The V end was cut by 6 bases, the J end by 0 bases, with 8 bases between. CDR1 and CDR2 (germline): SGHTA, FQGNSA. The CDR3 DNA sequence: TGTGCCAGCAGAGGCGACGCGAACACCGGGGAGCTGTTTTTT. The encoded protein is CASRGDANTGELFF. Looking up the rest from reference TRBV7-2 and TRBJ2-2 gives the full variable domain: GAGVSQSPSNKVTEKGKDVELRCDPISGHTALYWYRQSLGQGLEFLIYFQGNSAPDKSGLPSDRFSAERTGGSVSTLTIQRTQQEDSAVYLCASRGDANTGELFFGEGSRLTVL.

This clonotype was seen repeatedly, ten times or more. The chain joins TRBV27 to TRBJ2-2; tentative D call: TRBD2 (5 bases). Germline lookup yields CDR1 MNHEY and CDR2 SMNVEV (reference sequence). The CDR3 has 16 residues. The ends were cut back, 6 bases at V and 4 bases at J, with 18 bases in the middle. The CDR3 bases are TGTGCCAGCAGCTCCCCCGGGATTCCTAGCACCGGGGAGCTGTTTTTT. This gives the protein CASSSPGIPSTGELFF.

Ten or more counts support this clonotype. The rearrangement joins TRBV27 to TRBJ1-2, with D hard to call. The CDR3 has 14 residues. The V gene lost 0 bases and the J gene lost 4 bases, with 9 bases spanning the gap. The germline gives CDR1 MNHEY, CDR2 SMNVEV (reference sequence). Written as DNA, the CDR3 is TGTGCCAGCAGTTTATCGGGATACAGCTATGGCTACACCTTC. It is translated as CASSLSGYSYGYTF.

Written as DNA, the CDR3 is TGTGCCAGCAGCTTAACCGGCCAGAACAATGAGCAGTTCTTC. It is translated as CASSLTGQNNEQFF. This rearrangement joins TRBV11-3 to TRBJ2-1; D unclear. Germline CDR1 and CDR2: SGHNT and YENEEA. Trimming shortened V by 2 bases and J by 5 bases, and 10 bases separated the two germline ends. The CDR3 totals 14 residues.

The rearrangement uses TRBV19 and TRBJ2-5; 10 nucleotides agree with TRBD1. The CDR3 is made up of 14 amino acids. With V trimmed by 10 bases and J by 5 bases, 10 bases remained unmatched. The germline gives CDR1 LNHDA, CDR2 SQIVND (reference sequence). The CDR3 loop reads CATKPGQGKETQYF. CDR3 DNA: TGTGCCACCAAGCCGGGACAGGGGAAGGAGACCCAGTACTTC.

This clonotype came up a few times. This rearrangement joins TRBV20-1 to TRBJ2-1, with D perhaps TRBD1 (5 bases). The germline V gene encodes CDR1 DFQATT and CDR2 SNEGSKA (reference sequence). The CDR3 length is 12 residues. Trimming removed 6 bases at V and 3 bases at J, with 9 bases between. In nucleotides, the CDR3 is TGCAGTGCACAGACAGACTACAATGAGCAGTTCTTC. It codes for CSAQTDYNEQFF.

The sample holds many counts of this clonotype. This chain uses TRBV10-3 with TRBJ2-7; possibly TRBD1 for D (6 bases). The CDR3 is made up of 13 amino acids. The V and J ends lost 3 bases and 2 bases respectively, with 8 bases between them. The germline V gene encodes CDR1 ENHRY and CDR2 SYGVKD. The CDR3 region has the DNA TGTGCCATCAGTGAACACAGGGCCTACGAGCAGTACTTC. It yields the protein CAISEHRAYEQYF.

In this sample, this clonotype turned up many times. The CDR3 spells CASGRGRSGYEQYF. In DNA form, the CDR3 reads TGTGCCAGCGGGCGGGGGAGGAGCGGTTACGAGCAGTACTTC. The gene calls are TRBV28 and TRBJ2-7; 7 bases match TRBD2. V shed 8 bases and J 4 bases; nucleotides not matched to a gene: 11. CDR1 and CDR2 from the germline V gene are MDHEN and SYDVKM. The CDR3 is 14 residues long. Full variable domain (rest looked up from reference TRBV28 and TRBJ2-7): DVKVTQSSRYLVKRTGEKVFLECVQDMDHENMFWYRQDPGLGLRLIYFSYDVKMKEKGDIPEGYSVSREKKERFSLILESASTNQTSMYLCASGRGRSGYEQYFGPGTRLTVT.

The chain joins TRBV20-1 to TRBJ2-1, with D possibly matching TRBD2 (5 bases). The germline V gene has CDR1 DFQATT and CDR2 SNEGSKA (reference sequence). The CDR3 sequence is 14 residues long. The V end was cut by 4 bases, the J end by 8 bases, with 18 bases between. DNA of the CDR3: TGCAGTGCTAAGGCGGACTCACCCTCCCATGAGCAGTTCTTC. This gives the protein CSAKADSPSHEQFF.

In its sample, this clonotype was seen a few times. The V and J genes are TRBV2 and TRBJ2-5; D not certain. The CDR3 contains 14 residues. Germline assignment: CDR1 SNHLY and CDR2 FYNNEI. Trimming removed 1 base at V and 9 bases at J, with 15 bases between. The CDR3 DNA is TGTGCCAGCAGTGAAGACCGGACCGCGCGAGCCCAGTACTTC. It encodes CASSEDRTARAQYF. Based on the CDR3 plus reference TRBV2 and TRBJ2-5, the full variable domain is EPEVTQTPSHQVTQMGQEVILRCVPISNHLYFYWYRQILGQKVEFLVSFYNNEISEKSEIFDDQFSVERPDGSNFTLKIRSTKLEDSAMYFCASSEDRTARAQYFGPGTRLLVL.